This T cell receptor gamma chain was sequenced in a study of gammadelta T cells in human blood. Findings and caveats of the study: Polyclonal expansion of innate γδ T cells after birth appeared microbially driven.

This clone ranks as large. Antigen unknown. With a much larger clone just one base away, this may be a read error. Additional DNA sequences in this sample encode the identical CDR3. TCRdb fed the RT-PCR reads to CATT. The table shows roughly 400 gamma-chain clones, with roughly 13% occurring only once. The V and J ends lost 1 base and 5 bases, in that order; junction bases with no gene match: 2. The CDR3 loop spans 16 amino acids. The germline V gene has CDR1 GITISATS and CDR2 ISYDGTV (reference sequence). The material sequenced was Vgamma9Vdelta2 gamma-delta T cells from adult blood. The rearrangement uses TRGV9 and TRGJP. This receptor was obtained from a human donor. The CDR3 DNA sequence: TGTGCCTTGTGGGAGGTCAAAGAGTTGGGCAAAAAAATCAAGGTATTT. It yields the protein CALWEVKELGKKIKVF.